Shown below are 25 T cell receptor beta chains from a single sample sequenced in a study of blood T cell repertoires in COVID-19. This table comes from immunoSEQ multiplex PCR, and its TCRdb copy is limited to in-frame clones, with some not included. The data show 150,000 to 200,000 clones, with roughly 86% seen just once and 0.99% held by the top ten. The sample was peripheral blood. The receptors originated from a man aged 18 to 30 with acute or convalescent COVID-19.

The rearrangement links TRBV2 to TRBJ2-3, with D possibly TRBD2 on 5 matching bases. The length of the CDR3 is 16 residues. Germline CDR1 reads SNHLY; CDR2 reads FYNNEI. V was cut by 0 bases and J by 3 bases, with 13 bases left in between. CDR3 coding DNA: TGTGCCAGCAGTGAAGCCCCATTTAGAGGGACAGATACGCAGTATTTT. This encodes CASSEAPFRGTDTQYF.

The CDR3 sequence is CASSFPGEPLHF. The CDR3 nucleotides are TGTGCCAGCAGCTTCCCAGGGGAACCCCTCCACTTT. The chain couples TRBV9 to TRBJ1-6; tentatively, D is TRBD1 (6 bases). V lost 4 bases to trimming and J lost 12 bases, with 11 bases between them. Germline assignment: CDR1 SGDLS and CDR2 YYNGEE. The CDR3 covers 12 residues.

The chain is built from TRBV29-1 and TRBJ1-1, with a possible D match to TRBD1 (6 bases). The CDR3 length is 12 residues. Germline CDR1 and CDR2: SQVTM and ANQGSEA. The germline V and J ends were trimmed by 5 bases and 5 bases, with 12 bases remaining between them. CDR3 residues: CSVYRERTEAFF. The CDR3 DNA sequence: TGCAGCGTTTACAGGGAACGGACTGAAGCTTTCTTT.

The rearrangement uses TRBV11-2 and TRBJ2-3; 8 nucleotides align to TRBD2. Germline assignment: CDR1 SGHAT and CDR2 FQNNGV. The CDR3 runs to 15 residues. V trimming: 8 bases; J trimming: 1 base; junction bases outside the gene matches: 8. CDR3 residues: CASQSELAGTDTQYF. CDR3 sequence (DNA): TGTGCCAGCCAATCCGAACTAGCGGGCACAGATACGCAGTATTTT.

J is TRBJ2-1 and V is TRBV6-5; D gene unclear. Deletions cut 3 bases from V and 0 bases from J, with 12 bases between. Germline assignment: CDR1 MNHEY and CDR2 SVGAGI. The CDR3 is 16 residues long. CDR3 protein: CASSYSGPSSYNEQFF. CDR3 bases: TGTGCCAGCAGTTATTCTGGGCCGAGCTCCTACAATGAGCAGTTCTTC.

This clone was seen only once. The gene calls are TRBV7-9 and TRBJ1-1; 7 bases line up with TRBD1. Germline V gene sequence: CDR1 SEHNR, CDR2 FQNEAQ (reference sequence). The CDR3 length is 16 residues. V shed 5 bases, J shed 5 bases, and the junction held 14 bases outside the gene matches. DNA for the CDR3: TGTGCCAGCAGCCCAAGAAGACAGGGAGAGGGGACTGAAGCTTTCTTT. The encoded protein is CASSPRRQGEGTEAFF.

This sequence joins TRBV11-2 and TRBJ1-6; TRBD1 matches 7 bases. J was trimmed by 4 bases and V by 5 bases; bases with no gene match: 8. The CDR3 has 16 residues. Germline CDR1 and CDR2: SGHAT and FQNNGV. DNA for the CDR3: TGTGCCAGCAGCCCGGGGCGGGGACAGTATAATTCACCCCTCCACTTT. Residues: CASSPGRGQYNSPLHF.

The rearrangement uses TRBV5-6 and TRBJ1-1; 9 bases match TRBD1. Germline CDR1 and CDR2: SGHDT and YYEEEE. With V trimmed by 3 bases and J by 0 bases, 6 bases remained unmatched. CDR3 length: 16 residues. DNA for the CDR3: TGTGCCAGCAGCTCCGACAGGGGGGAGGTGAACACTGAAGCTTTCTTT. Amino acid sequence: CASSSDRGEVNTEAFF.

This chain uses TRBV7-9 with TRBJ2-3, with D hard to call. CDR1 and CDR2 (germline): SEHNR, FQNEAQ (reference sequence). V lost 5 bases and J 2 bases, leaving 5 bases between the germline ends. This CDR3 is 12 amino acids long. CDR3 loop: CASSPNTDTQYF. The CDR3 nucleotides are TGTGCCAGCAGCCCAAACACAGATACGCAGTATTTT.

The CDR3 reads CAWSVVRERNTEAFF. As DNA, the CDR3 is TGTGCCTGGAGTGTGGTTCGGGAGAGGAACACTGAAGCTTTCTTT. The V call is TRBV30, the J call TRBJ1-1; D ambiguous. Between the trimmed V and J ends, which lost 0 bases and 1 base, there was a span of 12 bases. Germline CDR1 is GTSNPN and CDR2 is SVGIG (reference sequence). The CDR3 runs to 15 residues.

In its sample, this clone was seen a few times. This chain joins TRBV7-8 and TRBJ2-1; tentatively, D is TRBD1 (5 bases). The CDR3 has 13 residues. Germline V gives CDR1 SGHVS, CDR2 FQNEAQ. The germline V and J ends were trimmed by 4 bases and 6 bases, with 10 bases remaining between them. The CDR3 reads CASSWGLGNEQFF. DNA of the CDR3: TGTGCCAGCAGCTGGGGCCTGGGCAATGAGCAGTTCTTC.

The rearrangement links TRBV29-1 to TRBJ2-6; possible D gene TRBD1, 6 bases. V lost 6 bases and J 2 bases, leaving 14 bases between the germline ends. Germline V CDR1 and CDR2: SQVTM, ANQGSEA. The CDR3 totals 15 residues. CDR3 sequence: CSVDSPSTGANVLTF. The CDR3 nucleotides read TGCAGCGTGGACAGCCCAAGTACTGGGGCCAACGTCCTGACTTTC.

This clone was observed a single time. The V gene is TRBV2, the J gene TRBJ1-6; D perhaps matches TRBD1 (6 bases). The V end lost 5 bases, the J end lost 6 bases, and 11 bases lay between the germline ends. CDR1 is SNHLY and CDR2 is FYNNEI in the germline V gene. The CDR3 runs to 14 residues. CDR3 nucleotides: TGTGCCAGCAGTACAGGGATTAGTAATTCACCCCTCCACTTT. It translates to CASSTGISNSPLHF.

V and J are TRBV2 and TRBJ1-6; D unclear. CDR3 size: 14 residues. Germline V gene sequence: CDR1 SNHLY, CDR2 FYNNEI. Trimming shortened V by 7 bases and J by 5 bases, and 12 bases separated the two germline ends. The CDR3 region is CASTINSDNSPLHF. DNA of the CDR3: TGTGCCAGCACGATAAACTCGGATAATTCACCCCTCCACTTT.

This clone was detected once. In nucleotides, the CDR3 is TGTGCCATCAGTGAGGGTAGCGGGGGGGCCGGAGATACGCAGTATTTT. It yields the protein CAISEGSGGAGDTQYF. V is TRBV10-3 and J is TRBJ2-3, with TRBD2 matching 11 bases. Germline values: CDR1 ENHRY, CDR2 SYGVKD. The CDR3 covers 16 residues. V lost 2 bases, J lost 5 bases, and 6 bases stayed unmatched.

CDR3 bases: TGTGCCAGCAGCCTCGAGGACAGAAACTATGGCTACACCTTC. Translated: CASSLEDRNYGYTF. The gene calls are TRBV6-5 and TRBJ1-2; tentatively, D is TRBD1 (6 bases). The germline CDR1 and CDR2 sequences are MNHEY and SVGAGI. This CDR3 spans 14 amino acids. V gave up 6 bases and J gave up 2 bases, with 13 bases separating them.

This chain links TRBV28 with TRBJ2-3; no clear D gene. V shed 5 bases and J shed 3 bases, with 6 bases lying between them. Germline assignment: CDR1 MDHEN and CDR2 SYDVKM. This CDR3 is built from 12 residues. The CDR3 nucleotides are TGTGCCAGCAGTATATCGACAGATACGCAGTATTTT. Translation gives CASSISTDTQYF.

The V call is TRBV10-2, the J call TRBJ1-2; no clear D. The CDR3 covers 13 residues. The V and J ends lost 2 bases and 6 bases respectively, with 10 bases between them. Germline values: CDR1 WSHSY, CDR2 SAAADI. The CDR3 sequence: CASSEARRNGYTF. The CDR3 coding sequence is TGCGCCAGCAGTGAGGCCAGGAGGAATGGCTACACCTTC.

V is TRBV19 and J is TRBJ2-3; D call uncertain. Germline loops: CDR1 LNHDA, CDR2 SQIVND (reference sequence). The CDR3 consists of 13 residues. The V end was cut by 3 bases, the J end by 8 bases, with 12 bases between. As DNA, the CDR3 is TGTGCCAGTAGTATGTCAGGCGCAGGTACGCAGTATTTT. It is translated as CASSMSGAGTQYF.

The V and J genes are TRBV7-7 and TRBJ2-7, with 11 positions matching TRBD2. The DNA end lines up better with TRBJ2-5; the J call may be wrong. Germline V gives CDR1 SSHAT, CDR2 FNYEAQ (reference sequence). The CDR3 spans 16 residues. CDR3 protein: CASSSRLAGSQETQYF. The CDR3 nucleotides are TGTGCCAGCAGCTCCCGACTAGCGGGGTCCCAAGAGACCCAGTACTTC.

The chain combines TRBV7-9 with TRBJ1-3; D unclear. CDR1 is SEHNR, CDR2 FQNEAQ, per germline (reference sequence). Deletions cut 6 bases from V and 0 bases from J, with 15 bases between. The CDR3 has 16 amino acids. In DNA form, the CDR3 reads TGTGCCAGCAGTGACCTAAAGACGGGCTCTGGAAACACCATATATTTT. It encodes CASSDLKTGSGNTIYF.

The J gene is TRBJ1-1, the V gene TRBV28; maybe TRBD1 (5 bases). V lost 3 bases to trimming and J lost 5 bases, with 19 bases between them. The germline V gene encodes CDR1 MDHEN and CDR2 SYDVKM. The CDR3 loop spans 16 amino acids. The CDR3 DNA sequence: TGTGCCAGCAGTTTCCTTATTGGGGGAGGTCGGACTGAAGCTTTCTTT. Translation: CASSFLIGGGRTEAFF.

The gene calls are TRBV28 and TRBJ1-6; 7 nucleotides align to TRBD1. The CDR3 runs to 16 residues. Germline assignment: CDR1 MDHEN and CDR2 SYDVKM. J was trimmed by 9 bases and V by 6 bases; bases with no gene match: 14. The CDR3 protein is CASRLNRGDYGSPLHF. The DNA of the CDR3 is TGTGCCAGCAGACTCAACAGGGGAGATTACGGTTCACCCCTCCACTTT.

This chain connects TRBV5-6 to TRBJ1-4; tentative D call: TRBD1 (5 bases). CDR1 and CDR2 from the germline V gene are SGHDT and YYEEEE. V was trimmed by 1 base and J by 2 bases, leaving 12 bases between them. CDR3 size: 16 residues. The CDR3 loop reads CASSLFRVSTNEKLFF. The CDR3 DNA is TGTGCCAGCAGCTTGTTCAGGGTGTCGACTAATGAAAAACTGTTTTTT.

The V call is TRBV7-9, the J call TRBJ1-2; 11 bases line up with TRBD1. V shed 3 bases and J 4 bases; nucleotides not matched to a gene: 4. Looked up from germline, CDR1 is SEHNR and CDR2 is FQNEAQ (reference sequence). The CDR3 has 15 residues. DNA of the CDR3: TGTGCCAGCAGCTTTGCCGGGACAGGGGGCTATGGCTACACCTTC. Encoded protein: CASSFAGTGGYGYTF.